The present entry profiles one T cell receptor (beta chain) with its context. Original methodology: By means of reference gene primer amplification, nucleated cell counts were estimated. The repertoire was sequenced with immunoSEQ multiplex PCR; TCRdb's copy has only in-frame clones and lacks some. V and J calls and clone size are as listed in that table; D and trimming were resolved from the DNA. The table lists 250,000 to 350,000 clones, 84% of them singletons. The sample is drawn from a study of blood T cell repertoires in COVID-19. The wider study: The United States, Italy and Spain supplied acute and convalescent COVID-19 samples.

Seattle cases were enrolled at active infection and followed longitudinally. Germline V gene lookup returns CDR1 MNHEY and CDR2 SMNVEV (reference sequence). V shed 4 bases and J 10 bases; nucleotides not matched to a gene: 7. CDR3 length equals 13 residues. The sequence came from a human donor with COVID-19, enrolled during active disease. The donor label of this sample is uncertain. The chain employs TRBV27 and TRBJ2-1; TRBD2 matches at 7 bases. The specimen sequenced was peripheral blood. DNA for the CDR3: TGTGCCAGCAGTTCGACTAGCCCAGGCGAGCAGTTCTTC. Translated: CASSSTSPGEQFF.